A single sample gave rise to the 12 T cell receptor beta chains below, sequenced in a study of cytomegalovirus exposure and HLA in healthy donors. It was with 60 Vbeta and 13 Jbeta primers that the PCR ran. The protocol was immunoSEQ multiplex PCR, while the TCRdb copy is restricted to in-frame clones and leaves out a portion. The sample contains approximately 190,000 clones, around 81% of which appear only once. The sequencing sample was made of PBMCs. Receptor source: a woman aged 18-29 years in good health and CMV-seropositive.

The V and J genes are TRBV7-3 and TRBJ2-1; TRBD1 might be the D (6 bases). Trimming cost V 5 bases and J 8 bases, with 19 bases left between them. The CDR3 covers 15 residues. Germline-derived CDR1 and CDR2 are SGHTA and FQGTGA. CDR3 coding DNA: TGTGCCAGCAGCCGCCAACCAGGGGAAACGGATGAGCAGTTCTTC. Protein sequence: CASSRQPGETDEQFF.

The V gene is TRBV7-8, the J gene TRBJ2-3; 9 nucleotides match TRBD2. CDR1 SGHVS and CDR2 FQNEAQ come from the germline V gene. CDR3 size: 18 residues. The trim removed 5 bases at V and 1 base at J, leaving 13 bases unmatched. As DNA, the CDR3 is TGTGCCAGCAGCCCCCAGAGCGGGGGGCCGGGAGGCACAGATACGCAGTATTTT. This gives the protein CASSPQSGGPGGTDTQYF.

The V gene is TRBV18, the J gene TRBJ1-1, with D unresolved. The CDR3 consists of 16 residues. Germline V gene sequence: CDR1 KGHSH, CDR2 LQKENI. The V end was cut by 5 bases, the J end by 1 base, with 17 bases between. The DNA of the CDR3 is TGTGCCAGCTCAAGGGAGGTTGCGGCACGGAACACTGAAGCTTTCTTT. Translation gives CASSREVAARNTEAFF.

The chain joins TRBV7-8 to TRBJ1-1, with D maybe TRBD1 (5 bases). Trimming took 4 bases from V and 0 from J, leaving 6 bases between them. The CDR3 extends over 13 amino acids. CDR1 and CDR2 from the germline V gene are SGHVS and FQNEAQ. The DNA for the CDR3 is TGTGCCAGCAGCTCACAGGTGAACACTGAAGCTTTCTTT. It codes for CASSSQVNTEAFF. Looking up the rest from reference TRBV7-8 and TRBJ1-1 gives the full variable domain: GAGVSQSPRYKVAKRGQDVALRCDPISGHVSLFWYQQALGQGPEFLTYFQNEAQLDKSGLPSDRFFAERPEGSVSTLKIQRTQQEDSAVYLCASSSQVNTEAFFGQGTRLTVV.

The table lists this clone with a count of one. The chain combines TRBV18 with TRBJ2-7; possibly TRBD1 for D (6 bases). The CDR3 spans 14 residues. Germline-derived CDR1 and CDR2 are KGHSH and LQKENI. Trimming took 6 bases from V and 5 from J, leaving 17 bases between them. CDR3 sequence (DNA): TGTGCCAGCTCCCGCGCCGGGACATTGAACGAGCAGTACTTC. It codes for CASSRAGTLNEQYF.

The chain uses TRBV19 and TRBJ1-5; TRBD1 matches at 9 bases. CDR3 size: 15 residues. V was pared by 5 bases and J by 7 bases, with 9 bases of the junction left unmatched. Germline V CDR1 and CDR2: LNHDA, SQIVND (reference sequence). CDR3 residues: CASSEVGQGQQPQHF. DNA of the CDR3: TGTGCCAGTAGTGAGGTGGGACAGGGTCAACAGCCCCAGCATTTT.

This chain joins TRBV28 and TRBJ1-6; 8 bases match TRBD1. The germline V gene encodes CDR1 MDHEN and CDR2 SYDVKM. The V segment lost 5 bases and the J segment 5 bases; nucleotides outside the gene matches: 14. CDR3 size: 18 residues. The CDR3 region has the DNA TGTGCCAGCAGTCCCCCGGACAGGGAATATAGCGATAATTCACCCCTCCACTTT. Its translation: CASSPPDREYSDNSPLHF. Using reference TRBV28 and TRBJ1-6 for the parts outside the CDR3, the full variable domain is DVKVTQSSRYLVKRTGEKVFLECVQDMDHENMFWYRQDPGLGLRLIYFSYDVKMKEKGDIPEGYSVSREKKERFSLILESASTNQTSMYLCASSPPDREYSDNSPLHFGNGTRLTVT.

This clone was recorded only once. The chain is built from TRBV2 and TRBJ1-1, with 10 nucleotides matching TRBD1. The length of the CDR3 is 20 residues. V was clipped by 4 bases and J by 1 base; unmatched bases: 18. Germline V gene lookup returns CDR1 SNHLY and CDR2 FYNNEI. As DNA, the CDR3 is TGTGCCAGCAGTGTATTGGGGGGACAGGGGACTTTTCGGGGGAACACTGAAGCTTTCTTT. Its translation is CASSVLGGQGTFRGNTEAFF.

This clone showed up just a few times. This chain uses TRBV6-5 with TRBJ2-1; 13 nucleotides line up with TRBD2. Germline CDR1 is MNHEY and CDR2 is SVGAGI. The CDR3 contains 14 residues. V shed 5 bases, J shed 7 bases, and the junction held 2 bases outside the gene matches. This CDR3 reads CASSGGLAGNEQFF. The CDR3 coding sequence is TGTGCCAGCAGTGGGGGACTAGCGGGAAATGAGCAGTTCTTC.

Comments on this clone: An end of the junction does not agree with germline; a read error may underlie this. The chain uses TRBV5-1 and TRBJ2-3; 9 bases line up with TRBD2. CDR3 length: 16 amino acids. Germline values: CDR1 SGHRS, CDR2 YFSETQ. CDR3 nucleotide sequence: TGCGCCAGCAGTCATACTTCCGGGACTAGCAGAGATACGCAGTATTTT. It is translated as CASSHTSGTSRDTQYF.

V is TRBV27 and J is TRBJ1-6, with D unclear. Germline lookup yields CDR1 MNHEY and CDR2 SMNVEV (reference sequence). The CDR3 is 12 amino acids. V dropped 8 bases and J dropped 6 bases, with 8 bases sitting between them. CDR3 protein: CASASLNSPLHF. The CDR3 DNA follows: TGTGCCAGCGCAAGCCTTAATTCACCCCTCCACTTT.

V gene TRBV7-6 combines with J gene TRBJ1-6; D is perhaps TRBD1 (5 bases). From germline, CDR1 is SGHVS and CDR2 FNYEAQ. The CDR3 is 16 residues long. V was trimmed by 4 bases and J by 12 bases, leaving 22 bases between them. CDR3 sequence: CASSSSGGTVDGPLHF. Written as DNA, the CDR3 is TGTGCCAGCAGCTCATCCGGCGGGACGGTGGATGGACCCCTCCACTTT.